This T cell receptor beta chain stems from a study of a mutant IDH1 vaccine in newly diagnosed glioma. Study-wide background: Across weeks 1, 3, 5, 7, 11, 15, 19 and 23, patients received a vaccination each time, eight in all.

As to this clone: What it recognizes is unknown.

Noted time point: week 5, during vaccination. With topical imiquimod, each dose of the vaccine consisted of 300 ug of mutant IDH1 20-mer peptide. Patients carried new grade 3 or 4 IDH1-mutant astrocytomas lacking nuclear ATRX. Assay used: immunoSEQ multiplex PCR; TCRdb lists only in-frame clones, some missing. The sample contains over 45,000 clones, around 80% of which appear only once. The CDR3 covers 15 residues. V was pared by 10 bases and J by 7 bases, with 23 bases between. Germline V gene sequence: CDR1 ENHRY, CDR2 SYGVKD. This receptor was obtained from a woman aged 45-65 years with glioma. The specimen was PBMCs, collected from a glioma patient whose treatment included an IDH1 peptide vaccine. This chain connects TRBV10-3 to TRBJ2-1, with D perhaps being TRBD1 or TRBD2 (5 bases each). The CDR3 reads CATHLGGSGSNEQFF. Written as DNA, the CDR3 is TGTGCCACTCATCTTGGGGGATCCGGGTCGAATGAGCAGTTCTTC.